This TCR beta chain was sequenced for a study of T-cell reconstitution after alpha-beta-depleted transplantation in children (TCRdb year 2016). For context, the study as a whole: Using TCR repertoire profiling, the study quantitatively followed how T-cell immune reconstitution unfolded in children after TCRalphabeta/CD19-depleted allogeneic hematopoietic cell transplantation.

Read against the paper, the sample's treatment or condition label means: allogeneic hematopoietic cell transplantation with graft depleted of TCRalphabeta T cells and CD19 B cells. TCRalphabeta/CD19-depleted allogeneic hematopoietic cell grafts were given to the transplant recipients, all of whom were children. For this chain, trimming is 3 bases at the V end and 9 bases at the J end, and the number of junction bases without a gene match is 5. According to the germline V gene (reference sequence), CDR1 reads PRHDT and CDR2 reads FYEKMQ. Counted from cysteine to phenylalanine, this CDR3 has 15 amino acids. Just the 45-base CDR3 DNA is kept, in frame starting at base 1. The library was produced with PCR. Instrument used: Illumina HiSeq 2500. Molecular barcoding was employed in the preparation of TCR libraries, with unique molecular identifiers being used to normalize TCRbeta repertoire quantification. Starting from the raw public reads, TCRdb applied fastp trimming at Q25, assembled clones with MiXCR and retained in-frame beta chains. Each CDR3 protein gets just one entry, which takes the most common genes and DNA from the rows behind it. For this sample the table gives about 420,000 distinct CDR3 sequences, of which 16% were detected only once. Of the sample, over 25% falls within the top ten clones.

As concerns this clonotype: It lacks a known antigen. There are no base qualities to consult, and no much larger clone falls within one base.

Study-wide findings and limitations: The apparently early recovery of alphabetaT-cell counts about two months after transplant reportedly depended on only several hundred rapidly expanded clones that came from non-depleted graft cells. In some patients, the high TCRbeta diversity seen at day 60 was put down to recipient T cells and intrathymic progenitors that had survived conditioning. Over subsequent months, a decline in hyperexpanded clone frequencies was noted, and after one year, T-cell counts and TCRbeta diversity were mostly ascribed to newly produced T cells.

The TCR was taken from a boy under two years old who had a stem cell transplant for Wiskott-Aldrich syndrome, so the T cells may come from the graft donor. Rearrangement joined TRBV13 to TRBJ2-1, with TRBD2 matching 13 junction bases. Sequenced here: PBMCs, mostly from graft donor cells, sampled 360 days after TCRalphabeta/CD19-depleted stem cell transplant. The CDR3 amino acid sequence is: CASSLGLAGRSEQFF. Read as DNA, the sequence is TGTGCCAGCAGCTTGGGACTAGCGGGGCGGTCTGAGCAGTTCTTC. Outside the CDR3, residues come from the reference TRBV13 and TRBJ2-1 proteins, so the full variable domain is: AAGVIQSPRHLIKEKRETATLKCYPIPRHDTVYWYQQGPGQDPQFLISFYEKMQSDKGSIPDRFSAQQFSDYHSELNMSSLELGDSALYFCASSLGLAGRSEQFFGPGTRLTVL.